This T cell receptor beta chain is from a study of blood T cells in healthy people across ages. A second about 7 to 11 cycle PCR used barcoded and J-beta primers. Researchers report that a template-switch adaptor with 12 random nucleotides tagged each cDNA molecule. All samples gave at least 2.5 million CDR3-containing paired-end reads. TCRdb redid the calling of the 5' RACE reads with MiXCR, one entry per CDR3 protein. The profile shows some 730,000 distinct CDR3 sequences, about a fifth of them singletons. On this clonotype: What it recognizes is unknown.

Germline CDR1 reads MNHNY; CDR2 reads SVGAGI (reference sequence). Trimming removed 0 bases at V and 4 bases at J, with 12 bases between. The length of the CDR3 is 15 residues. Study observations and caveats: In older individuals, TCR beta diversity per million T cells was lower, falling roughly linearly with age.

The rearrangement uses TRBV6-6 and TRBJ1-1; a possible D gene is TRBD1 (6 bases). The sequencing input was blood. The origin of this receptor is a man aged 65-85 years in good health. Here the CDR3 reads CASSYSKGVTTEAFF. The CDR3 DNA sequence: TGTGCCAGCAGTTACTCAAAGGGGGTGACCACTGAAGCTTTCTTT.